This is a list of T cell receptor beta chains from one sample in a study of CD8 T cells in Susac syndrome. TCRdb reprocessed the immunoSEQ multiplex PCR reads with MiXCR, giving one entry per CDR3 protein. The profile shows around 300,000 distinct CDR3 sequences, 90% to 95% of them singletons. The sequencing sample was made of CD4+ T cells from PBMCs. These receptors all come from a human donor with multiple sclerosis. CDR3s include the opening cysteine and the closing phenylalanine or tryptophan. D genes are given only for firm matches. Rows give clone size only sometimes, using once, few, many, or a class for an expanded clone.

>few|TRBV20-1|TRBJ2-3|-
TGCAGTGCTAGACGGGGCGGGGTTAGCACAGATACGCAGTATTTT
CSARRGGVSTDTQYF
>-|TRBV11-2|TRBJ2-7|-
TGTGCCAGCAGCTCTGACCACCGAGTTTACGAGCAGTACTTC
CASSSDHRVYEQYF
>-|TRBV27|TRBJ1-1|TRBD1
TGTGCCAGCAGTCCCACAGGGGGAAGGACTGAAGCTTTCTTT
CASSPTGGRTEAFF
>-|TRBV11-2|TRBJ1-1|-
TGTGCCAGCAGCTTAGATACGCGGCTGGGAGCTTTCTTT
CASSLDTRLGAFF
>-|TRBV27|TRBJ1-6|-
TGTGCCAGCAGGCGGGCAGGCCACTATAATTCACCCCTCCACTTT
CASRRAGHYNSPLHF
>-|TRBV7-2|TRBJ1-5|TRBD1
TGTGCCAGCAGCTTTGACAGGGGTGGTCAGCCCCAGCATTTT
CASSFDRGGQPQHF
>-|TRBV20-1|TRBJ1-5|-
TGCAGTGCTTCTCGGACAGAATACTTAAGCAATCAGCCCCAGCATTTT
CSASRTEYLSNQPQHF
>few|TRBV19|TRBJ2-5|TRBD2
TGTGCCAGTAGTATTGCGGGAGCAGAGACCCAGTACTTC
CASSIAGAETQYF
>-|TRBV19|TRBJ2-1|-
TGTGCCAGTACCACTTCCCGGAGGGCCGACTCCTACAATGAGCAGTTCTTC
CASTTSRRADSYNEQFF
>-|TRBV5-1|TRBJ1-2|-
TGCGCCAGCAGCTTGGCCCCCGGGGGGCCTAACTATGGCTACACCTTC
CASSLAPGGPNYGYTF
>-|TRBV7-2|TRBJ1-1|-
TGTGCCAGCAGCTCGGAAGGAGGAGTAACTGAAGCTTTCTTT
CASSSEGGVTEAFF
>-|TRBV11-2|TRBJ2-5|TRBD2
TGTGCCAGCAGCCCTAATACTAGCGGGGGGGGAAAGACCCAGTACTTC
CASSPNTSGGGKTQYF
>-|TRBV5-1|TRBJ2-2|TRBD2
TGCGCCAGCAGCAGTCGTCTAGCGGGGTCGAACACCGGGGAGCTGTTTTTT
CASSSRLAGSNTGELFF
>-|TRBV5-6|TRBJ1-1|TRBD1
TGTGCCAGCAGTATCCCGGGACAGGGTAACACTGAAGCTTTCTTT
CASSIPGQGNTEAFF
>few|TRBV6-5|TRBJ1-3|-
TGTGCCAGCAGTTACTCGTCAGGGTCTGGAAACACCATATATTTT
CASSYSSGSGNTIYF
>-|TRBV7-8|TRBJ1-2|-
TGTGCCAGCAGTCCAGCCTCGGCAGTTCGCGGCTACACCTTC
CASSPASAVRGYTF
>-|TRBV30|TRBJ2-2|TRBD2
TGTGCCTGGAGTGTGAGGGGACTAGTGAACACCGGGGAGCTGTTTTTT
CAWSVRGLVNTGELFF
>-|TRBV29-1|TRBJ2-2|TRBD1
TGCAGCGCCGTTCGGACAGGGACCGGGGAGCTGTTTTTT
CSAVRTGTGELFF
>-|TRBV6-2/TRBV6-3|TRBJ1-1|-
TGTGCCAGCAGTTTGTCCAGGGGAAGAATAGGGAGCACTGAAGCTTTCTTT
CASSLSRGRIGSTEAFF
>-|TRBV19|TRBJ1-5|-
TGTGCCAGTAAACGGGCAGGGGCCAATAGCAATCAGCCCCAGCATTTT
CASKRAGANSNQPQHF
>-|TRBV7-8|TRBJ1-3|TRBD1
TGTGCCAGCAGCTCGGACAGGACTACTGGAAACACCATATATTTT
CASSSDRTTGNTIYF
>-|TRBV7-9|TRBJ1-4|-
TGTGCCAGCAGCCCAGGGAGAAGGCGGGATTCAACTAATGAAAAACTGTTTTTT
CASSPGRRRDSTNEKLFF
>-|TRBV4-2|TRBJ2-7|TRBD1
TGTGCCAGCAGCCAAGAGGGAACAGGGGGCTACGAGCAGTACTTC
CASSQEGTGGYEQYF
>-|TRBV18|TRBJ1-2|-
TGTGCCAGCTCACCTTGGAGCGAATATGGCTACACCTTC
CASSPWSEYGYTF
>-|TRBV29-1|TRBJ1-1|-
TGCAGCGTTTGGAGTAGGTATTCCGACACTGAAGCTTTCTTT
CSVWSRYSDTEAFF
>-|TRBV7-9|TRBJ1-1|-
TGTGCCAGCAGCTTAATAGGCAGGGGCCCGATGAAGAACACTGAAGCTTTCTTT
CASSLIGRGPMKNTEAFF
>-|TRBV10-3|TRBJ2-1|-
TGTGCCATCAGTGATTCGGCGGGAATCTCCTACAATGAGCAGTTCTTC
CAISDSAGISYNEQFF
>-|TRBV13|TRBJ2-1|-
TGTGCCAGCAGCTTGGATCGTTCCTACAATGAGCAGTTCTTC
CASSLDRSYNEQFF
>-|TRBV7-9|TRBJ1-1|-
TGTGCCAGCAGCTTAGGTGGGACTCAGGCTTTCTTT
CASSLGGTQAFF
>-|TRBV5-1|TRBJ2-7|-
TGCGCCAGCAGCTTGGACCCCACAGGGAGCGAGCAGTACTTC
CASSLDPTGSEQYF
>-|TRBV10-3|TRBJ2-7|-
TGTGCCATCAGCCTCCTTTCTCGTAGGGAGGCCAACTACGAGCAGTACTTC
CAISLLSRREANYEQYF
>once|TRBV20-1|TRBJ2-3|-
TGCAGTGGCTCCGCCGATACGCAGTATTTT
CSGSADTQYF
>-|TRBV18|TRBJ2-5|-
TGTGCCAGCTCACCACAAAGTGGCCCGCCGGAGACCCAGTACTTC
CASSPQSGPPETQYF
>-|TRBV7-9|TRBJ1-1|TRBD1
TGTGCCAGCAGCATACGACAGGGGGTTGGAACTGAAGCTTTCTTT
CASSIRQGVGTEAFF
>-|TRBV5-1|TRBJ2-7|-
TGCGCCAGCAGCTTTAGTCAGACCGCCGGGGTCAAACTCGAGCAGTACTTC
CASSFSQTAGVKLEQYF
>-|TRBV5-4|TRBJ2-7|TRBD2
TGTGCCAGCAGCTCTGGGACTAGCGGGAGTTCCTACGAGCAGTACTTC
CASSSGTSGSSYEQYF
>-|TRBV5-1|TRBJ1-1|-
TGCGCCAGCAGCTTCGGGACCGAGGAAGCTTTCTTT
CASSFGTEEAFF
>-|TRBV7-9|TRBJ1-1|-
TGTGCCAGCAGCCACCCGAGGGGGGCCGTAATGAACACTGAAGCTTTCTTT
CASSHPRGAVMNTEAFF